This TCR beta chain is from a study of blood T cells in healthy people across ages (dated by TCRdb to 2014 to 2015). Study-level background: In model experiments, template switching captured roughly one uniquely barcoded TCR beta cDNA molecule for every two T cells. For two donors (one aged 18 to 30 and one aged 80 or older), the study analyzed two additional independent replicas of 1 million unique cDNA reads from the same blood draw. Age-related changes in TCR beta repertoire diversity were measured in the study by deep sequencing normalized with unique cDNA molecular identifiers. Donors were grouped into four age groups: young (average 16 years), middle-aged (approximately 41), aged (approximately 58) and long-lived (about 90). To avoid experimental bias, donors of different ages were distributed randomly across sequencing lanes.

Points the paper makes about the study in general: A strong correlation was found between observed TCR beta diversity and the percentage of naive T cells measured by flow cytometry. Bulk unsorted PBMC profiling prevented conclusive comparison of naive and antigen-experienced compartments. Estimates of total diversity from one million sequenced T cells were regarded as lower bounds and underestimates. As age increased, observed TCR beta diversity per million T cells dropped in a roughly linear way, and a significant reduction was already evident by age approximately 40. Compared with the aged group, the long-lived group had more naive CD4+ T cells, fewer expanded clones and increased TCR diversity, suggesting age selection. Because donor CMV infection status was unknown, age-related changes in expanded clonotypes were potentially confounded.

This clonotype was counted only a few times. Its antigen remains undetermined. No qualities accompany the bases; no much larger clone lies one base away. Donors were about 36 systemically healthy Caucasian individuals from Russia aged roughly 6 to 90 years. Each donor gave 8 to 10 milliliters of peripheral blood, drawn into EDTA-treated Vacutainer tubes. PBMCs were isolated by Ficoll-Paque density-gradient centrifugation, with at least 6 million obtained per sample. Total RNA was extracted from PBMCs with Trizol reagent, with at least 5.5 micrograms obtained per sample. The percentages of naive CD45RAhigh/CD27high T cells were determined by flow cytometry on a PBMC aliquot from every donor. CDR1 and CDR2 (MDHEN, SYDVKM) derive from the germline V gene. The CDR3 runs 16 amino acids, cysteine and phenylalanine included. Only CDR3 DNA remains: 48 bases, in frame from the first base. Deletion took 7 bases off V and 0 bases off J, with a span of 19 bases between the germline ends.

Library construction relied on 5' RACE. The sequencer was an Illumina HiSeq 2500. A second PCR of roughly 7 to 11 cycles was performed with a sample-barcoded 5' primer and a J-beta primer mix. Each TCR beta cDNA molecule received a unique molecular identifier from a template-switch 5' adaptor carrying 12 random nucleotides. Each sample yielded at least 3 million CDR3-containing paired-end reads. The Mint cDNA synthesis kit, primed by a TRBC-specific oligonucleotide, was used to synthesize first-strand cDNA from all RNA. Following uracil-DNA glycosylase treatment, all cDNA underwent a first 18-cycle PCR with the universal primers M1SS and BC2_uni_R. The authors processed their data as follows. For normalization, 1 million high-quality reads, each with a distinct molecular identifier, were randomly selected from each sample. Instead of being binned into consensus sequences, reads that shared molecular identifiers were thrown out. MiTCR, with a Q25 quality threshold and the strictest error-elimination algorithm, was used for CDR3 identification, clonotype clustering and error correction. A nonparametric unseen species model with Euler transformation was used to estimate a lower bound on total TCR beta diversity. In TCRdb, the public reads were trimmed at Q25 with fastp and aligned with MiXCR, with productive beta chains retained. A single entry per CDR3 protein holds the most common genes and DNA from its merged rows. These V and J calls are TCRdb output, not the study's own analysis. In all, the sample holds 500,000 to 600,000 distinct CDR3 sequences, and approximately 27% of those were seen once. About 18% of the sample comes from the top ten.

Here the chain combines TRBV28 and TRBJ2-7, with TRBD2 as a weak D call on 6 bases. The material sequenced was blood. This receptor was obtained from a woman in her seventies in good health. The CDR3 protein is CASKVGGGSPSYEQYF. The nucleotide sequence reads TGTGCCAGCAAGGTTGGCGGAGGGAGCCCCTCCTACGAGCAGTACTTC.